These T cell receptor beta chains were read from a single sample in a study of patients with pleural tuberculosis. Each CDR3 protein gets one entry after TCRdb re-called the reads with MiXCR. The sample records under 55,000 distinct CDR3 sequences, around 6.7% being singletons. The receptors stem from a human donor with pleural tuberculosis. CDR3s include the opening cysteine and the closing phenylalanine or tryptophan. The order of the fields is J gene, D gene, clone size, V gene, CDR3 protein, CDR3 DNA. The D gene is left open where the match is weak. The listing skips clone size in some rows; elsewhere it reads once, few, many or a size class.

TRBJ1-1	NA	many	TRBV6-5	CASSLPGTEAFF	TGTGCCAGCAGTTTACCGGGCACTGAAGCTTTCTTT
TRBJ2-7	TRBD1	NA	TRBV19	CASLDRNDEQYF	TGTGCCAGTTTGGACAGGAACGACGAGCAGTACTTC
TRBJ2-7	NA	many	TRBV3-1	CASSQVDEQYF	TGTGCCAGCAGCCAAGTCGACGAGCAGTACTTC
TRBJ2-3	NA	many	TRBV2	CASRGERSTDTQYF	TGTGCCAGCAGGGGGGAGCGGAGCACAGATACGCAGTATTTT
TRBJ1-1	NA	many	TRBV18	CASSPIPREAFF	TGTGCCAGCTCACCGATCCCCAGGGAAGCTTTCTTT
TRBJ1-1	NA	many	TRBV11-1	CASSLGRYTEAFF	TGTGCCAGCAGCTTAGGGCGTTACACTGAAGCTTTCTTT
TRBJ2-1	NA	NA	TRBV5-1	CASSLGARSLNEQFF	TGCGCCAGCAGCTTGGGGGCTAGGTCGCTCAATGAGCAGTTCTTC
TRBJ2-7	NA	few	TRBV11-2	CASSSGELYEQYF	TGTGCCAGCAGTTCCGGGGAACTCTACGAGCAGTACTTC
TRBJ1-1	NA	many	TRBV7-2	CASSYGVGAFF	TGTGCCAGCAGCTACGGGGTTGGAGCTTTCTTT
TRBJ2-5	NA	many	TRBV15	CATSSGGQETQYF	TGTGCCACCAGCAGTGGAGGACAAGAGACCCAGTACTTC
TRBJ1-2	NA	large	TRBV12-3/TRBV12-4	CASRPRVAGYGYTF	TGTGCCAGCAGGCCCAGGGTCGCGGGCTATGGCTACACCTTC
TRBJ2-3	NA	many	TRBV12-3/TRBV12-4	CASLAGDTQYF	TGTGCCAGCTTGGCGGGAGATACGCAGTATTTT
TRBJ1-4	NA	NA	TRBV5-1	CASSKRSGNEKLFF	TGCGCCAGCAGTAAAAGGTCCGGGAATGAAAAACTGTTTTTT
TRBJ2-1	TRBD2	NA	TRBV27	CASSLSVAGAQNEQFF	TGTGCCAGCAGTTTATCGGTAGCGGGGGCTCAAAATGAGCAGTTCTTC
TRBJ2-3	NA	NA	TRBV6-1	CASSVAYSTDTQYF	TGTGCCAGCAGTGTCGCATACAGCACAGATACGCAGTATTTT
TRBJ2-7	NA	once	TRBV12-3/TRBV12-4	CASSLLGGAEQYF	TGTGCCAGCAGTTTATTGGGGGGGGCCGAGCAGTACTTC
TRBJ2-1	TRBD2	many	TRBV20-1	CSARGGRGTNEQFF	TGCAGTGCTAGAGGCGGGAGGGGGACCAATGAGCAGTTCTTC
TRBJ2-7	NA	many	TRBV6-1	CASAGGQPLGEQYF	TGTGCCAGCGCCGGGGGACAACCCCTGGGGGAGCAGTACTTC
TRBJ2-3	TRBD1	NA	TRBV12-3/TRBV12-4	CASSSGDRVRTDTQYF	TGTGCCAGCAGTAGCGGGGACAGGGTGAGAACAGATACGCAGTATTTT
TRBJ2-1	NA	few	TRBV29-1	CSAGTESYNEQFF	TGCAGCGCCGGGACCGAATCCTACAATGAGCAGTTCTTC
TRBJ2-1	NA	many	TRBV20-1	CSASSLFNGELNNEQFF	TGCAGTGCTAGTTCCCTGTTCAACGGGGAATTGAACAATGAGCAGTTCTTC
TRBJ2-3	TRBD2	NA	TRBV13	CASSSGITGLAGTDTQYF	TGTGCCAGCAGCTCAGGCATAACGGGACTAGCGGGCACAGATACGCAGTATTTT
TRBJ2-3	TRBD2	many	TRBV20-1	CSAIAGGKSDTQYF	TGCAGTGCCATAGCGGGAGGCAAGTCAGATACGCAGTATTTT
TRBJ2-5	NA	many	TRBV6-1	CASSELGPGESQYF	TGTGCCAGCAGTGAACTCGGTCCAGGAGAGTCCCAGTACTTC
TRBJ2-1	NA	many	TRBV4-2	CASSQDGVDEQFF	TGTGCCAGCAGCCAAGACGGAGTGGATGAGCAGTTCTTC
TRBJ1-1	NA	many	TRBV6-4	CASKDYPSTEAFF	TGTGCCAGCAAGGACTACCCTTCCACTGAAGCTTTCTTT
TRBJ2-1	NA	many	TRBV29-1	CSVEDTSEQFF	TGCAGCGTTGAAGACACGAGTGAGCAGTTCTTC
TRBJ1-6	NA	many	TRBV6-1	CASRILVESPLHF	TGTGCCAGCAGGATCCTCGTGGAATCACCCCTCCACTTT
TRBJ2-5	TRBD1	few	TRBV5-1	CASSPGGTGEETQYF	TGCGCCAGCAGCCCAGGTGGGACAGGGGAAGAGACCCAGTACTTC
TRBJ2-5	NA	many	TRBV11-1	CASSPRRGETQYF	TGTGCCAGCAGCCCCCGGCGGGGAGAGACCCAGTACTTC
TRBJ1-3	NA	many	TRBV6-2/TRBV6-3	CASSYDIPPGNTIYF	TGTGCCAGCAGTTACGACATACCCCCTGGAAACACCATATATTTT
TRBJ2-1	NA	many	TRBV28	CASSKGGIFYNEQFF	TGTGCCAGCAGTAAGGGAGGTATATTCTACAATGAGCAGTTCTTC
TRBJ2-3	NA	many	TRBV6-2/TRBV6-3	CASSYSSRGGATDTQYF	TGTGCCAGCAGTTACTCCTCGCGCGGAGGGGCCACAGATACGCAGTATTTT
TRBJ2-3	NA	NA	TRBV29-1	CSAPFSGTDTQYF	TGCAGCGCCCCTTTCAGCGGCACAGATACGCAGTATTTT
TRBJ2-5	NA	many	TRBV6-4	CASSDWRYQETQYF	TGTGCCAGCAGTGATTGGAGGTACCAAGAGACCCAGTACTTC
TRBJ1-1	NA	NA	TRBV19	CASSFDIDTEAFF	TGTGCCAGTAGTTTCGATATCGACACTGAAGCTTTCTTT
TRBJ2-7	TRBD1	few	TRBV19	CASRYTGASTYEQYF	TGTGCCAGTAGATATACAGGGGCTTCCACCTACGAGCAGTACTTC
TRBJ1-1	NA	many	TRBV20-1	CSARGILVDTEAFF	TGCAGTGCTAGGGGGATCCTAGTGGACACTGAAGCTTTCTTT
TRBJ2-3	NA	NA	TRBV5-6	CASSFEGDTQYF	TGTGCCAGCAGCTTTGAGGGAGATACGCAGTATTTT
TRBJ2-5	TRBD1	NA	TRBV5-6	CASSHRGSETQYF	TGTGCCAGCAGTCACAGGGGGTCGGAGACCCAGTACTTC
TRBJ2-1	NA	many	TRBV12-3/TRBV12-4	CASSPRVESTYNEQFF	TGTGCCAGCAGTCCGCGTGTAGAATCGACCTACAATGAGCAGTTCTTC
TRBJ1-4	NA	NA	TRBV19	CASSPGGQPTNEKLFF	TGTGCCAGTAGTCCTGGAGGTCAGCCAACTAATGAAAAACTGTTTTTT
TRBJ2-3	NA	many	TRBV10-3	CAISERHGSTDTQYF	TGTGCCATCAGTGAGAGACACGGAAGCACAGATACGCAGTATTTT
TRBJ2-2	NA	many	TRBV15	CATSRDGYGELFF	TGTGCCACCAGCAGAGATGGTTACGGGGAGCTGTTTTTT
TRBJ2-7	NA	many	TRBV25-1	CASREHQGYQYF	TGTGCCAGCAGGGAACATCAGGGATATCAGTACTTC
TRBJ1-4	NA	many	TRBV15	CATSQGHEKLFF	TGTGCCACCTCTCAGGGCCATGAAAAACTGTTTTTT
TRBJ1-1	NA	many	TRBV2	CATDGTGVMHTEAFF	TGTGCCACTGATGGCACGGGAGTCATGCACACTGAAGCTTTCTTT
TRBJ2-3	NA	NA	TRBV29-1	CSVEVWGEAGDTQYF	TGCAGCGTTGAAGTGTGGGGAGAGGCTGGAGATACGCAGTATTTT
TRBJ2-7	NA	many	TRBV6-2/TRBV6-3	CASSYFFGEYEQYF	TGTGCCAGCAGTTACTTTTTCGGGGAATACGAGCAGTACTTC